The 14 T cell receptor beta chains below were found in one sample sequenced in a study of blood T cell repertoires in COVID-19. Sequencing was performed with immunoSEQ multiplex PCR; in TCRdb, only in-frame clones are kept and a portion is missing. The sample carries about 220,000 clones, about 86% recorded once. Specimen: PBMCs or T cells enriched from blood (not recorded which). The receptors originated from a woman between 40 and 55 years old with acute COVID-19.

The rearrangement links TRBV10-1 to TRBJ2-5, with 12 bases that match TRBD2. Germline trimming cut 4 bases from V and 2 bases from J; bases unmatched to any gene: 2. There are 15 residues in the CDR3. CDR1 and CDR2 from the germline V gene are WNHNN and SYGVQD (reference sequence). The CDR3 is CASSALAGGQETQYF. The DNA for the CDR3 is TGCGCCAGCAGTGCACTAGCGGGAGGTCAAGAGACCCAGTACTTC.

The chain links TRBV3-1 (or the pseudogene TRBV3-2) to TRBJ2-3, with D possibly TRBD2 on 6 matching bases. Germline CDR1 and CDR2: LGHDT and YNNKEL (reference sequence). The CDR3 has 15 amino acids. With 5 bases removed from V and 2 bases from J, the gap between germline ends came to 14 bases. The CDR3 bases are TGTGCCAGCAGCAATAGCGGAACTAACACAGATACGCAGTATTTT. Translating it yields CASSNSGTNTDTQYF.

This clone was picked up one time. The V and J genes are TRBV7-9 and TRBJ1-4, with D uncertain. V shed 1 base and J shed 4 bases, with 13 bases lying between them. CDR3 length: 16 residues. Germline V gives CDR1 SEHNR, CDR2 FQNEAQ (reference sequence). This CDR3 is CASSLEAGGLNEKLFF. As DNA, the CDR3 is TGTGCCAGCAGCTTAGAGGCAGGTGGGCTTAATGAAAAACTGTTTTTT.

This chain connects TRBV11-2 to TRBJ1-3, with D uncertain. Germline V gene sequence: CDR1 SGHAT, CDR2 FQNNGV. V lost 3 bases, J lost 8 bases, and 14 bases lay in between. CDR3 length: 14 amino acids. The CDR3 protein is CASSFLGFGDTIYF. CDR3 coding DNA: TGTGCCAGCAGCTTCCTGGGATTCGGGGACACCATATATTTT. Together with reference TRBV11-2 and TRBJ1-3, the CDR3 gives the full variable domain: EAGVAQSPRYKIIEKRQSVAFWCNPISGHATLYWYQQILGQGPKLLIQFQNNGVVDDSQLPKDRFSAERLKGVDSTLKIQPAKLEDSAVYLCASSFLGFGDTIYFGEGSWLTVV.

The chain is built from TRBV28 and TRBJ2-7; TRBD1 matches 7 bases. CDR3 length: 13 amino acids. V dropped 7 bases and J dropped 3; count of bases not matched to a gene: 6. Germline-derived CDR1 and CDR2 are MDHEN and SYDVKM. The CDR3 DNA reads TGTGCCAGCAAAGGGGGCCTATTCTACGAGCAGTACTTC. Translation: CASKGGLFYEQYF.

CDR3 DNA: TGCAGCGGCACAACAGGTGACGAGCAGTACTTC. Protein product: CSGTTGDEQYF. The J gene is TRBJ2-7, the V gene TRBV29-1; D is perhaps TRBD1 (5 bases). The germline V gene has CDR1 SQVTM and CDR2 ANQGSEA. The CDR3 length is 11 residues. The V gene lost 7 bases and the J gene lost 5 bases, with 12 bases spanning the gap.

The genes are TRBV24-1 and TRBJ2-3; a possible D gene is TRBD2 (5 bases). CDR3 length: 15 residues. Germline V gene sequence: CDR1 KGHDR, CDR2 SFDVKD. V gave up 3 bases and J gave up 4 bases, with 13 bases separating them. CDR3 nucleotides: TGTGCCACCAGTGATGAGGCAGGAGGCGCAGATACGCAGTATTTT. Translation: CATSDEAGGADTQYF.

The chain employs TRBV5-1 and TRBJ2-7, with 7 bases fitting TRBD1. Per germline, CDR1 SGHRS and CDR2 YFSETQ. With V trimmed by 9 bases and J by 1 base, 10 bases remained unmatched. The CDR3 covers 14 residues. The CDR3 DNA reads TGCGCCACCTCCAAGTGGGACAGTTCCTACGAGCAGTACTTC. Translated: CATSKWDSSYEQYF.

This chain joins TRBV3-1 (or the pseudogene TRBV3-2) and TRBJ1-3; no definite D call. CDR1 and CDR2 (germline): LGHDT, YNNKEL (reference sequence). The V gene lost 0 bases and the J gene lost 3 bases, with 12 bases spanning the gap. This CDR3 is built from 16 residues. CDR3 coding DNA: TGTGCCAGCAGCCAAGAACTACGGGGTATTGGAAACACCATATATTTT. As protein: CASSQELRGIGNTIYF.

J is TRBJ2-4 and V is TRBV5-4, with D possibly matching TRBD2 (5 bases). From germline, CDR1 is SGHNT and CDR2 YYREEE (reference sequence). Trimming took 1 base from V and 3 from J, leaving 11 bases between them. The CDR3 consists of 15 residues. The CDR3 DNA reads TGTGCCAGCAGCTTGTCTCCTAGCCTCAAAAACATTCAGTACTTC. It translates to CASSLSPSLKNIQYF.

J is TRBJ2-3 and V is TRBV14; D ambiguous. Germline CDR1 and CDR2: SGHDN and FVKESK. Trimming cost V 7 bases and J 2 bases, with 10 bases left between them. The CDR3 extends over 13 amino acids. In DNA, the CDR3 is TGTGCCAGCACCAAAAGCCTCACAGATACGCAGTATTTT. Protein product: CASTKSLTDTQYF.

V gene TRBV15 combines with J gene TRBJ2-7; D is undetermined. The germline gives CDR1 LNHNV, CDR2 YYDKDF (reference sequence). Trimming cost V 5 bases and J 4 bases, with 18 bases left between them. The length of the CDR3 is 15 residues. The DNA for the CDR3 is TGTGCCACCAGCTCCTCTAGTGGCGGCATGTACGAGCAGTACTTC. Translated: CATSSSSGGMYEQYF.

Only a few counts were recorded for this clone. In nucleotides, the CDR3 is TGTGCCAGCAGCCTTTTAGGGGGAAACTATGGCTACACCTTC. Its protein product is CASSLLGGNYGYTF. This rearrangement joins TRBV28 to TRBJ1-2; a weak D match, TRBD1 (6 bases). This CDR3 region has 14 residues. The germline CDR1 and CDR2 sequences are MDHEN and SYDVKM. V lost 6 bases and J lost 2, with 13 bases in between.

The chain carries TRBV5-5 and TRBJ1-5, with 9 bases aligning to TRBD1. The CDR3 length is 16 residues. In germline, CDR1 is SGHKS, CDR2 YYEKEE (reference sequence). Unmatched junction bases numbered 4, after V lost 3 bases and J lost 0 bases. The DNA for the CDR3 is TGTGCCAGCAGCTGGGGGACAGGGACTAGCAATCAGCCCCAGCATTTT. Its protein product is CASSWGTGTSNQPQHF.